Included here is one TCR beta chain sequence, with context. The data derive from a study of T cell repertoires in cytomegalovirus infection. TCRdb independently ran MiXCR on the reads; one entry per CDR3 protein. The sample carries 680,000 or so distinct CDR3 sequences, about 40% recorded once. This TCR came from a human donor in good health (CMV status not recorded). Some clones in this sample may be carry-over from other donors' samples. The source material was PBMCs.

The CDR3 DNA is TGTGCCAGCAGTTCGGTGGGACAGGGGAGGTCAGATACGCAGTATTTT. It translates to CASSSVGQGRSDTQYF. The chain employs TRBV27 and TRBJ2-3; 10 nucleotides align to TRBD1. J lost 4 bases, V lost 4 bases, and 8 bases had no gene match. Germline V gene lookup returns CDR1 MNHEY and CDR2 SMNVEV (reference sequence). The CDR3 is 16 residues long.